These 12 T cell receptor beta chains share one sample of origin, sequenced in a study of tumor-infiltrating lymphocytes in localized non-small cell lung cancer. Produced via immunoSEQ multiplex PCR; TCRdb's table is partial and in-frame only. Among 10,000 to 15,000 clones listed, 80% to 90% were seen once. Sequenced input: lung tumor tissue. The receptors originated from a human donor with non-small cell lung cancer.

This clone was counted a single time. The CDR3 DNA reads as TGCGCCAGCTCCCTCAGGGGGGATCAGCCCCAGCATTTT. This codes for CASSLRGDQPQHF. The V gene is TRBV5-1, the J gene TRBJ1-5; TRBD1 agrees at 7 bases. V dropped 7 bases and J dropped 5; count of bases not matched to a gene: 6. The CDR3 covers 13 residues. The V gene's germline CDR1 is SGHRS and CDR2 YFSETQ.

CDR3 sequence reads: CASSYSPDTGELFF. Here the CDR3 DNA reads TGTGCCAGCAGTTACTCGCCAGACACCGGGGAGCTGTTTTTT. V gene TRBV6-6 combines with J gene TRBJ2-2; unclear D gene. The CDR3 is made up of 14 amino acids. Between the trimmed V and J ends, which lost 0 bases and 3 bases, there was a span of 5 bases. Per the germline V gene, CDR1 is MNHNY and CDR2 is SVGAGI (reference sequence).

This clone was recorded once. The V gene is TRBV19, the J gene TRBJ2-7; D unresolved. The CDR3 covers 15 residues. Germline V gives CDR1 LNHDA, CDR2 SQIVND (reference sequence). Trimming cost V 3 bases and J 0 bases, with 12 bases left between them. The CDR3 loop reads CASSIAPVSSYEQYF. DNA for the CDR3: TGTGCCAGTAGTATTGCTCCGGTAAGCTCCTACGAGCAGTACTTC.

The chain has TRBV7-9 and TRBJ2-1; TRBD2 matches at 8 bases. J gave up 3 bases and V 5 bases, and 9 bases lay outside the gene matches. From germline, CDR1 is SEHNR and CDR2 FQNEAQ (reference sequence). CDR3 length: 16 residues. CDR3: CASSQTLAGLYNEQFF. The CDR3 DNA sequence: TGTGCCAGCAGCCAAACGTTAGCGGGACTCTACAATGAGCAGTTCTTC.

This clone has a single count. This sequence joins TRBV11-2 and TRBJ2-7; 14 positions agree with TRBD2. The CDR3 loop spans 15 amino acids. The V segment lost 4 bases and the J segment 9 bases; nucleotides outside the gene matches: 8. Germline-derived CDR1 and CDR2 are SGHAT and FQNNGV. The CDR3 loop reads CASSSGTSGGLRQYF. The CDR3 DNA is TGTGCCAGCAGCTCCGGGACTAGCGGGGGCCTCAGGCAGTACTTC.

The CDR3 DNA sequence: TGTGCCAGCAGCCAATACATTCCGGGACTAGCGGGAGGATGGGAGCAGTTCTTC. This sequence encodes CASSQYIPGLAGGWEQFF. The V gene is TRBV4-2, the J gene TRBJ2-1, with 15 bases matching TRBD2. The germline V gene encodes CDR1 LGHNA and CDR2 YNFKEQ. The V segment lost 2 bases and the J segment 10 bases; nucleotides outside the gene matches: 12. The CDR3 extends over 18 amino acids.

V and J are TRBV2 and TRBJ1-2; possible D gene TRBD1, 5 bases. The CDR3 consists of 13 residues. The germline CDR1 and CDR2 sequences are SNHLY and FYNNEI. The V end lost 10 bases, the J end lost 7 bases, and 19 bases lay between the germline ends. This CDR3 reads CATSGSTSSGYTF. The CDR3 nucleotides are TGTGCCACCTCAGGGAGCACTTCAAGTGGCTACACCTTC.

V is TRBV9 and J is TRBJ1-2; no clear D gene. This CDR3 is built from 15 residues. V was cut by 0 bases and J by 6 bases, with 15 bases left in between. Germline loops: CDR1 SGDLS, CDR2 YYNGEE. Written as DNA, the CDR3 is TGTGCCAGCAGCGTAGATCCAACGCCTGAGAATGGCTACACCTTC. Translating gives CASSVDPTPENGYTF.

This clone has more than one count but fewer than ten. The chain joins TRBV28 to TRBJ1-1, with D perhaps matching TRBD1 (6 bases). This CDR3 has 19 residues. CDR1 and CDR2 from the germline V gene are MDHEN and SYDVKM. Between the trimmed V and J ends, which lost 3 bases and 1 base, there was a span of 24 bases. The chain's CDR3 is CASSLVLERGGVWNTEAFF. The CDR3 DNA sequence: TGTGCCAGCAGTTTGGTTTTGGAAAGGGGGGGAGTATGGAACACTGAAGCTTTCTTT.

The CDR3 nucleotides are TGTGCCAGCAGATTTAGGACTAGCGGGAGAAGGCAGTACTTC. It encodes CASRFRTSGRRQYF. V usage is TRBV5-6 and J usage is TRBJ2-7; 13 bases match TRBD2. CDR1 and CDR2 from the germline V gene are SGHDT and YYEEEE. J was trimmed by 9 bases and V by 5 bases; bases with no gene match: 8. This CDR3 is 14 amino acids long.

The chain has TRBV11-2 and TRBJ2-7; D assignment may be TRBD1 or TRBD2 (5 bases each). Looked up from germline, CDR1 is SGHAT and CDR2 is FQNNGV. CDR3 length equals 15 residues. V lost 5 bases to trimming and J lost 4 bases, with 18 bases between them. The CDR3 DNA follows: TGTGCCAGCAGCATAAGCCCCGGGACCTCGTACGAGCAGTACTTC. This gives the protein CASSISPGTSYEQYF.

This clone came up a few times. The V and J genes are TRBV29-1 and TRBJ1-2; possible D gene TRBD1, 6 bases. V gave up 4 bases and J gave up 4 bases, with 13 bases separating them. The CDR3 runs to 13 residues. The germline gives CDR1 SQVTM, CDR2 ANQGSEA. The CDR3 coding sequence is TGCAGCGTTGGGACAGAGAATTCCTATGGCTACACCTTC. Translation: CSVGTENSYGYTF.